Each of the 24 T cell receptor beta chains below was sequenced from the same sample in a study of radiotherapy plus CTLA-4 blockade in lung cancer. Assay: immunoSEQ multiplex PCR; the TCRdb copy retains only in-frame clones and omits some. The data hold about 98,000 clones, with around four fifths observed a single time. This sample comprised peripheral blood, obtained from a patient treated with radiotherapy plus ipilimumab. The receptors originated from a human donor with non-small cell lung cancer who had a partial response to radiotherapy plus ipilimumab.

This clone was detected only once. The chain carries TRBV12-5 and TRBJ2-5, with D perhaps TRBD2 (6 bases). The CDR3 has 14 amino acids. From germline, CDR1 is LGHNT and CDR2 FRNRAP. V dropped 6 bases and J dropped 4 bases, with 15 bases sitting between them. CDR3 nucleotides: TGTGCTAGTGGCGTAGGGCAGGGAGGAGAGACCCAGTACTTC. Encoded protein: CASGVGQGGETQYF.

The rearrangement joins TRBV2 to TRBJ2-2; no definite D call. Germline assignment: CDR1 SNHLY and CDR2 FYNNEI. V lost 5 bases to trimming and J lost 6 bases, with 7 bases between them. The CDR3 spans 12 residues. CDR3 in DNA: TGTGCCAGCAGTCTTAGCCCCGGGGAGCTGTTTTTT. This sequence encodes CASSLSPGELFF. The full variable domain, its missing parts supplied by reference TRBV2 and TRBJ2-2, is EPEVTQTPSHQVTQMGQEVILRCVPISNHLYFYWYRQILGQKVEFLVSFYNNEISEKSEIFDDQFSVERPDGSNFTLKIRSTKLEDSAMYFCASSLSPGELFFGEGSRLTVL.

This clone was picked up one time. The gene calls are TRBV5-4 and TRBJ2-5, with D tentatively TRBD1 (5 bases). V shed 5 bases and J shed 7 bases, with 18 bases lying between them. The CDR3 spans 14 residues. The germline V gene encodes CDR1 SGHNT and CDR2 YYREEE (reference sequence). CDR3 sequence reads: CASSYQGESGTQYF. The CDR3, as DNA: TGTGCCAGCAGTTACCAAGGGGAAAGTGGGACCCAGTACTTC.

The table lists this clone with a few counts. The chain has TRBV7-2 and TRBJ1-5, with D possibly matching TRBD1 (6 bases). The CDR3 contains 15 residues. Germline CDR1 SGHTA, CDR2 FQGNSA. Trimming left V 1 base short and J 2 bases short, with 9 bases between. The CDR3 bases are TGTGCCAGCAGCTTAGTCAGGGGAGGCAATCAGCCCCAGCATTTT. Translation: CASSLVRGGNQPQHF.

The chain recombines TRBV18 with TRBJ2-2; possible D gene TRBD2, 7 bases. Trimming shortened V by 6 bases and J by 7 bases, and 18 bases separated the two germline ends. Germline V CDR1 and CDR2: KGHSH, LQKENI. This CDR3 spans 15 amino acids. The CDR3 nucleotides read TGTGCCAGCTCGGCGGGGGCTAGCGAGCACGGGGAGCTGTTTTTT. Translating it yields CASSAGASEHGELFF.

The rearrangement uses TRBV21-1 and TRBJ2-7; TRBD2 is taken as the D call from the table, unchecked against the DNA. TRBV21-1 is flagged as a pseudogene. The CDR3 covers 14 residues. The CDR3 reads CASSKGEAPYEQYF. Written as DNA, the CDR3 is TGTGCCAGCAGCAAAGGGGAGGCCCCCTACGAGCAGTACTTC.

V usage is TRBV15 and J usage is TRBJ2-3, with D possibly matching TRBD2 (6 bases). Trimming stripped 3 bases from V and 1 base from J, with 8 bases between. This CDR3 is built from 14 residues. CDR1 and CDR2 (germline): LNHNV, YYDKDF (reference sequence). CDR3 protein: CATSSGGGTDTQYF. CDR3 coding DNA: TGTGCCACCAGCAGCGGAGGGGGCACAGATACGCAGTATTTT.

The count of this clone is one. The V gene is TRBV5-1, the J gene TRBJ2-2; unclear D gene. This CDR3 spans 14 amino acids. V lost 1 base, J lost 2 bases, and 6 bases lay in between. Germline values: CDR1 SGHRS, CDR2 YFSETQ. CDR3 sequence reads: CASSLHSNTGELFF. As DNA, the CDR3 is TGCGCCAGCAGCTTGCACAGCAACACCGGGGAGCTGTTTTTT.

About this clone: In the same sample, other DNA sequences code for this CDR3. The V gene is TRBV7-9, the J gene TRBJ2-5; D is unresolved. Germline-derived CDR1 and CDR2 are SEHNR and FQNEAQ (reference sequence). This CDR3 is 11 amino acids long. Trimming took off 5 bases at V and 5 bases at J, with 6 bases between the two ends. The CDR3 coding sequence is TGTGCCAGCAGCCCCAGGGAGACCCAGTACTTC. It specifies CASSPRETQYF.

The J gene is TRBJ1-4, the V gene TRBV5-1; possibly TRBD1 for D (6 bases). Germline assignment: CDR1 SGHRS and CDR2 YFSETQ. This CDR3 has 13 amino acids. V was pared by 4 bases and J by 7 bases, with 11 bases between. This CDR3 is CASSPGQREKLFF. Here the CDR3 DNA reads TGCGCCAGCAGCCCCGGACAGCGTGAAAAACTGTTTTTT.

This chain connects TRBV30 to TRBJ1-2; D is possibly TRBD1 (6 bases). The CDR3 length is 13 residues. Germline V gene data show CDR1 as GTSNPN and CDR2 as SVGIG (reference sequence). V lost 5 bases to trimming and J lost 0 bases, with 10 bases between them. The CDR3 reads CAWSRDTNYGYTF. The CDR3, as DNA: TGTGCCTGGTCCAGGGACACTAACTATGGCTACACCTTC.

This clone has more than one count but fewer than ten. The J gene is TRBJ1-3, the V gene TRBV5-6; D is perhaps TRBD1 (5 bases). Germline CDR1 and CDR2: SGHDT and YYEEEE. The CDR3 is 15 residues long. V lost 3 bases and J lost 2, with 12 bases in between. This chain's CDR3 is CASSSPTATGNTIYF. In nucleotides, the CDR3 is TGTGCCAGCAGCTCGCCGACAGCAACTGGAAACACCATATATTTT.

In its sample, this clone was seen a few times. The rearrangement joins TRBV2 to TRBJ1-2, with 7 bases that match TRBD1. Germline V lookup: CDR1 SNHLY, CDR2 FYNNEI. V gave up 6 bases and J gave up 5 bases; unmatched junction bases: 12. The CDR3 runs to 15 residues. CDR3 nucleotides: TGTGCCAGCAGGGCGACAGGGCGGATTGTGTATGGCTACACCTTC. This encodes CASRATGRIVYGYTF. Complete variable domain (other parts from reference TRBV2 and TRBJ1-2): EPEVTQTPSHQVTQMGQEVILRCVPISNHLYFYWYRQILGQKVEFLVSFYNNEISEKSEIFDDQFSVERPDGSNFTLKIRSTKLEDSAMYFCASRATGRIVYGYTFGSGTRLTVV.

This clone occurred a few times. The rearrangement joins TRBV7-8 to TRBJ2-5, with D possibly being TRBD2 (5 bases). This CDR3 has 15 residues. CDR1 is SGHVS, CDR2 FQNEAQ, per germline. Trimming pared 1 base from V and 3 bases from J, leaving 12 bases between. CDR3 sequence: CASSLGIEGEETQYF. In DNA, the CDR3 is TGTGCCAGCAGCTTAGGAATTGAGGGAGAAGAGACCCAGTACTTC.

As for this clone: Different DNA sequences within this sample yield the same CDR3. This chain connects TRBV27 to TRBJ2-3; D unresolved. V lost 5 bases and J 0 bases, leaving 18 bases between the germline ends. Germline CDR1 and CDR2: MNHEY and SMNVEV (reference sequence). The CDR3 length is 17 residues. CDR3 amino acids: CASSPDAGSLSTDTQYF. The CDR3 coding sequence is TGTGCCAGCAGTCCCGATGCCGGGTCTTTAAGCACAGATACGCAGTATTTT.

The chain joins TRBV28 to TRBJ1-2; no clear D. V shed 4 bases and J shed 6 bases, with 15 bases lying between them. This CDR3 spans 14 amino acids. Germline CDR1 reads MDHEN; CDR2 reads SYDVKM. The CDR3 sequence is CASSSLDKFDGYTF. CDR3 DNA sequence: TGTGCCAGCAGTTCCCTCGACAAATTTGATGGCTACACCTTC.

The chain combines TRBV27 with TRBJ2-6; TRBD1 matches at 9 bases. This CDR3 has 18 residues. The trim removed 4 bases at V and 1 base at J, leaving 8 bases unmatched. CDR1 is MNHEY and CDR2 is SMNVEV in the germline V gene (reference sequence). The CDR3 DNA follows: TGTGCCAGCAGTTCACCGACAGGGGGGAGGTCTGGGGCCAACGTCCTGACTTTC. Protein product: CASSSPTGGRSGANVLTF. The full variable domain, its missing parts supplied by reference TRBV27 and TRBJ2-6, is EAQVTQNPRYLITVTGKKLTVTCSQNMNHEYMSWYRQDPGLGLRQIYYSMNVEVTDKGDVPEGYKVSRKEKRNFPLILESPSPNQTSLYFCASSSPTGGRSGANVLTFGAGSRLTVL.

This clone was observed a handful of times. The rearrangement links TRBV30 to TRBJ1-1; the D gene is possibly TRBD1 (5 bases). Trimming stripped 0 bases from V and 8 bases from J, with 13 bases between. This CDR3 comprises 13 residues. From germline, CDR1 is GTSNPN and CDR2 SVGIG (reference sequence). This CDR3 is CAWSVGEDLEAFF. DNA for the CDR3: TGTGCCTGGAGTGTAGGGGAGGACTTAGAAGCTTTCTTT.

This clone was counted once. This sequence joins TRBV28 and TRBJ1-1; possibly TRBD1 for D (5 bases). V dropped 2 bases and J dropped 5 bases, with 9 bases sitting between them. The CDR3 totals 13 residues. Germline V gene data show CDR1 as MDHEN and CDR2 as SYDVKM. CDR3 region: CASSLAGGTEAFF. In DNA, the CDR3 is TGTGCCAGCAGTTTAGCGGGGGGGACTGAAGCTTTCTTT.

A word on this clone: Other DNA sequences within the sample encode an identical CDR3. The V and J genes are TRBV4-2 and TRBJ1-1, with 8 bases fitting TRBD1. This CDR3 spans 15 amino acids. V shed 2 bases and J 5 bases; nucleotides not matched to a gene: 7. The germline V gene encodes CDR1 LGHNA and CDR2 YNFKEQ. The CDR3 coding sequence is TGTGCCAGCAGCCAACCCGGACAGGGAAGGACTGAAGCTTTCTTT. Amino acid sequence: CASSQPGQGRTEAFF.

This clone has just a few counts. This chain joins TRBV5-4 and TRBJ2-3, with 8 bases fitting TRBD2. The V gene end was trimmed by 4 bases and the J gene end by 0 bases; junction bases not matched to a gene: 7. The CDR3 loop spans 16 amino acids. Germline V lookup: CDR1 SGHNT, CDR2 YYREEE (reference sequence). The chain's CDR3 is CASSGDPSGSTDTQYF. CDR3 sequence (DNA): TGTGCCAGCAGCGGAGACCCTAGCGGGAGCACAGATACGCAGTATTTT.

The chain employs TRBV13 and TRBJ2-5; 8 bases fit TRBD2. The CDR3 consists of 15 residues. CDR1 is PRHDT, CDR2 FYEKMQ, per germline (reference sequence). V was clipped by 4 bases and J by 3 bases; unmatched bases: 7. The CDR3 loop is CASSSGPREEETQYF. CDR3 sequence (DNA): TGTGCCAGCAGCTCCGGTCCGCGGGAGGAAGAGACCCAGTACTTC.

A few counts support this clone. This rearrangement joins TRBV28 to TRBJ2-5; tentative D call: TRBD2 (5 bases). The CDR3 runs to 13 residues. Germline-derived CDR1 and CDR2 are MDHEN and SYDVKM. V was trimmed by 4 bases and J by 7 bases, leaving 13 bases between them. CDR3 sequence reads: CASSSSVRGTQYF. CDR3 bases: TGTGCCAGCAGTTCAAGTGTACGGGGGACCCAGTACTTC.

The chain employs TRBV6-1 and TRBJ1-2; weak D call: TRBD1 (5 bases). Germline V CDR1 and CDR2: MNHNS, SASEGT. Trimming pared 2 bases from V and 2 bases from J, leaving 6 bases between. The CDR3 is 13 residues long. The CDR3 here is CASSEQGNYGYTF. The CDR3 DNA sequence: TGTGCCAGCAGTGAACAGGGAAACTATGGCTACACCTTC.